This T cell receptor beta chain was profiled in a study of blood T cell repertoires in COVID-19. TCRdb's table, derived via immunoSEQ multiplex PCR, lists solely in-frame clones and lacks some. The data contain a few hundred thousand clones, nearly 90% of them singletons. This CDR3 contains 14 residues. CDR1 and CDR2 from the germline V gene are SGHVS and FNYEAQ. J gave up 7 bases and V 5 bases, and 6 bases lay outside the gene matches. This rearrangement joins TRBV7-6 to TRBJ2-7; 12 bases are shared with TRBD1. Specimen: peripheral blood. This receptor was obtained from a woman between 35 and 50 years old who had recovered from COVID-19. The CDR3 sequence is CASSPGQGAGEQYF. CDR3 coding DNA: TGTGCCAGCAGCCCGGGACAGGGGGCGGGGGAGCAGTACTTC.